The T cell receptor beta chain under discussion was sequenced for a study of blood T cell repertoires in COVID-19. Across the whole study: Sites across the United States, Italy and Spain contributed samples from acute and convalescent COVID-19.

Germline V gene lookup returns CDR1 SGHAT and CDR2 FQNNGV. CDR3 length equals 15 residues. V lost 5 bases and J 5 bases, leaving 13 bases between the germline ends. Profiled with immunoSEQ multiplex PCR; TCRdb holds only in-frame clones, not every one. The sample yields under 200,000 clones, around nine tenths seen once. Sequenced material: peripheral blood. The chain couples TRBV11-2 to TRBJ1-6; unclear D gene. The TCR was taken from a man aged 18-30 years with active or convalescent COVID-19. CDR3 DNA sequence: TGTGCCAGCAGCCTTTCCGGCAGGCATAATTCACCCCTCCACTTT. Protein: CASSLSGRHNSPLHF.